The 6 T cell receptor beta chains below were found in one sample sequenced in a study of blood T cell repertoires in COVID-19. Repertoires were generated with immunoSEQ multiplex PCR, while TCRdb's copy carries only in-frame clones and drops some. The profile shows 100,000 to 150,000 clones, 85% to 90% of them singletons. The sequencing input was peripheral blood. These receptors all come from a man aged 50-59 years with acute or convalescent COVID-19.

This chain uses TRBV11-2 with TRBJ2-1; D remains unclear. CDR3 length: 15 residues. Germline V gene sequence: CDR1 SGHAT, CDR2 FQNNGV. V was trimmed by 1 base and J by 8 bases, leaving 15 bases between them. CDR3: CASSLVISKSDEQFF. The CDR3 DNA is TGTGCCAGCAGCTTAGTGATTAGTAAGTCCGATGAGCAGTTCTTC.

The chain recombines TRBV6-1 with TRBJ2-7, with a weak D call TRBD2 (6 bases). This CDR3 is built from 16 residues. Germline V lookup: CDR1 MNHNS, CDR2 SASEGT. V lost 0 bases and J 0 bases, leaving 12 bases between the germline ends. This CDR3 is CASSEAWAGNSYEQYF. The CDR3 bases are TGTGCCAGCAGTGAAGCCTGGGCGGGAAACTCCTACGAGCAGTACTTC.

The rearrangement joins TRBV10-2 to TRBJ2-2; 7 bases are a match to TRBD1. J was trimmed by 2 bases and V by 7 bases; bases with no gene match: 4. The CDR3 contains 14 residues. CDR1 and CDR2 from the germline V gene are WSHSY and SAAADI. The CDR3 loop reads CASTGQLNTGELFF. DNA for the CDR3: TGCGCCAGCACGGGACAGCTTAACACCGGGGAGCTGTTTTTT.

This chain connects TRBV27 to TRBJ1-5, with TRBD1 identical over 7 bases. The CDR3 consists of 16 residues. The V segment lost 3 bases and the J segment 4 bases; nucleotides outside the gene matches: 9. Germline CDR1 is MNHEY and CDR2 is SMNVEV (reference sequence). CDR3 nucleotide sequence: TGTGCCAGCAGTTTGGGGCCGGGACAGACTAATCAGCCCCAGCATTTT. This encodes CASSLGPGQTNQPQHF.

This chain connects TRBV5-6 to TRBJ2-1, with D maybe TRBD1 (6 bases). Germline V CDR1 and CDR2: SGHDT, YYEEEE. The length of the CDR3 is 16 residues. V was clipped by 0 bases and J by 10 bases, with 20 bases between them. CDR3 amino acids: CASSLGGVPRGSEQFF. The CDR3 DNA reads as TGTGCCAGCAGCTTGGGGGGAGTCCCCAGGGGTTCGGAGCAGTTCTTC.

This sequence joins TRBV11-3 and TRBJ1-1, with a possible D match to TRBD1 (6 bases). In germline, CDR1 is SGHNT, CDR2 YENEEA. The CDR3 runs to 14 residues. The V end lost 3 bases, the J end lost 6 bases, and 14 bases lay between the germline ends. CDR3 residues: CASSFYFRGPEAFF. Here the CDR3 DNA reads TGTGCCAGCAGCTTTTATTTCAGGGGTCCTGAAGCTTTCTTT.